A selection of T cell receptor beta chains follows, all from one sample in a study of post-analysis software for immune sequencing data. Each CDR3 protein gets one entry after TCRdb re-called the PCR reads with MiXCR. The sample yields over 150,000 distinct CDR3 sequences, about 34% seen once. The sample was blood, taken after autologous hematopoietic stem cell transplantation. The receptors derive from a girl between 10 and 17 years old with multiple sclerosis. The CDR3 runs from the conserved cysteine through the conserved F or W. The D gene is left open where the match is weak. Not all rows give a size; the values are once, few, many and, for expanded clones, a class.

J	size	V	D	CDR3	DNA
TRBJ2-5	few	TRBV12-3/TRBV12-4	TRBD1	CASRPGTGAETQYF	TGTGCCAGCAGGCCCGGGACAGGGGCGGAGACCCAGTACTTC
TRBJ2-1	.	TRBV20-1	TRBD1	CSAKIPGTEFF	TGCAGTGCCAAAATACCAGGGACAGAGTTCTTC
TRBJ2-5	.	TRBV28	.	CASSQRGGRTQYF	TGTGCCAGCAGTCAGAGGGGGGGAAGGACCCAGTACTTC
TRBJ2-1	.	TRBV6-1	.	CASSESGGTYSEQFF	TGTGCCAGCAGTGAATCGGGCGGGACCTACAGTGAGCAGTTCTTC
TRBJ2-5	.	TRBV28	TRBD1	CASSSGQQETQYF	TGTGCCAGCAGTTCGGGACAGCAAGAGACCCAGTACTTC
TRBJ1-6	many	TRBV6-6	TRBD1	CASAPGQGHSPLHF	TGTGCCAGCGCCCCCGGACAGGGACATTCACCCCTCCACTTT
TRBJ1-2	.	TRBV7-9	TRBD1	CASSLPQAGTGGYGYTF	TGTGCCAGCAGCCTCCCTCAGGCCGGGACAGGGGGCTATGGCTACACCTTC
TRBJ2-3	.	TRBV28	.	CASTPPDRLTDTQYF	TGTGCCAGCACTCCCCCAGACAGGCTCACAGATACGCAGTATTTT
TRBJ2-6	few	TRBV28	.	CASSRITLGSGANVLTF	TGTGCCAGTTCAAGAATTACTCTTGGCTCTGGGGCCAACGTCCTGACTTTC
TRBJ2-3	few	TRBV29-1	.	CSVEDGTLAADTQYF	TGCAGCGTTGAAGATGGGACCCTCGCGGCAGATACGCAGTATTTT
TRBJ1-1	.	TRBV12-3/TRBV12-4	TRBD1	CASSRDRNTEAFF	TGTGCCAGCAGTCGGGACAGGAACACTGAAGCTTTCTTT
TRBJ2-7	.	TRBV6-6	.	CASSYDYSYEQYF	TGTGCCAGCAGTTACGATTACTCCTACGAGCAGTACTTC
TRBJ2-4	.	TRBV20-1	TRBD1	CSATDRAPPPGFYKNIQYF	TGCAGTGCTACTGACAGGGCACCCCCCCCGGGGTTCTACAAAAACATTCAGTACTTC
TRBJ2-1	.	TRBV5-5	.	CASSSLGASYEQFF	TGTGCCAGCAGCTCCCTTGGGGCCTCCTACGAGCAGTTCTTC
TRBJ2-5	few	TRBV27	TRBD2	CASSFMTSGSERKTQYF	TGTGCCAGCAGTTTTATGACTAGCGGGAGTGAGCGGAAGACCCAGTACTTC
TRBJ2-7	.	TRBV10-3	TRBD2	CAISGQRELGEQYF	TGTGCCATCAGTGGGCAGCGGGAGCTTGGCGAGCAGTACTTC
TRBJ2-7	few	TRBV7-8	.	CASSSLGGSYEQYF	TGTGCCAGCAGCTCCCTTGGCGGCTCCTACGAGCAGTACTTC
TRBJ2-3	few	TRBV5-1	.	CASSLLLGGTDTQYF	TGCGCCAGCAGCTTGCTTTTGGGAGGCACAGATACGCAGTATTTT
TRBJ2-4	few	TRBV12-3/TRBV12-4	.	CASSFQATQYF	TGTGCCAGCAGTTTCCAGGCAACTCAGTACTTC
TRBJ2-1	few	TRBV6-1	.	CARQREDEQFF	TGTGCCAGACAAAGGGAGGATGAGCAGTTCTTC
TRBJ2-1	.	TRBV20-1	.	CSARTTRSSYNEQFF	TGCAGTGCTAGGACTACCCGGAGCTCCTACAATGAGCAGTTCTTC
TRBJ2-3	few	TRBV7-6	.	CASSWGGNTDTQYF	TGTGCCAGCAGCTGGGGGGGCAACACAGATACGCAGTATTTT
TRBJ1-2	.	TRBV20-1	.	CSARDQGAADTGYTF	TGCAGTGCTAGAGATCAGGGCGCCGCGGATACTGGCTACACCTTC
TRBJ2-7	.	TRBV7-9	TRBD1	CASSSLPGQGTYEQYF	TGTGCCAGCAGCTCACTCCCGGGACAGGGAACCTACGAGCAGTACTTC
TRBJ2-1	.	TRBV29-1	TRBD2	CSGPSSGRSNEQFF	TGCAGCGGCCCGTCTAGCGGGAGAAGCAATGAGCAGTTCTTC
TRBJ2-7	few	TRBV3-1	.	CASSQDRAYEQYF	TGTGCCAGCAGCCAAGATCGGGCCTACGAGCAGTACTTC